This record covers a single TCR beta chain. Its matching antigen is unknown. This sample was included in a study of a mutant IDH1 vaccine in newly diagnosed glioma. Germline V gene sequence: CDR1 MNHNY, CDR2 SVGAGI (reference sequence). The CDR3 has 11 amino acids. V was clipped by 2 bases and J by 9 bases, with 8 bases between them. The time point here: week 5, during vaccination. Vaccine doses each comprised 300 ug of mutant IDH1 20-mer peptide, with topical imiquimod. Some clones are missing from TCRdb's copy, which holds only in-frame ones; the method was immunoSEQ multiplex PCR. The sample records about 51,000 clones, around 80% being singletons.

This clonotype was obtained from a middle-aged woman with glioma. The chain links TRBV6-6 to TRBJ2-7; the D is unclear. This material consisted of PBMCs, taken from a glioma patient whose treatment included an IDH1 peptide vaccine. The DNA for the CDR3 is TGTGCCAGCAGTTACATGGTGGGGCAGTACTTC. Its translation: CASSYMVGQYF.